The entry below describes one TCR beta chain. The data derive from a study of T cell responses to AZD1222 COVID-19 vaccine. Assay used: immunoSEQ multiplex PCR; TCRdb lists only in-frame clones, some missing. Seen here are approximately 100,000 clones, about nine tenths observed once, and the top ten hold over 4%. The CDR3 has 15 amino acids. With 5 bases removed from V and 0 bases from J, the gap between germline ends came to 13 bases. Germline V gene data show CDR1 as LGHDT and CDR2 as YNNKEL (reference sequence). This specimen was peripheral blood, taken on day 0 of AZD1222 vaccination. V gene TRBV3-1 (or the pseudogene TRBV3-2) combines with J gene TRBJ1-2; D perhaps matches TRBD1 (5 bases). The sequence was obtained from an adult in good health. CDR3 sequence (DNA): TGTGCCAGCAGCTCGAGGGGACGGTCTAACTATGGCTACACCTTC. Translation: CASSSRGRSNYGYTF.